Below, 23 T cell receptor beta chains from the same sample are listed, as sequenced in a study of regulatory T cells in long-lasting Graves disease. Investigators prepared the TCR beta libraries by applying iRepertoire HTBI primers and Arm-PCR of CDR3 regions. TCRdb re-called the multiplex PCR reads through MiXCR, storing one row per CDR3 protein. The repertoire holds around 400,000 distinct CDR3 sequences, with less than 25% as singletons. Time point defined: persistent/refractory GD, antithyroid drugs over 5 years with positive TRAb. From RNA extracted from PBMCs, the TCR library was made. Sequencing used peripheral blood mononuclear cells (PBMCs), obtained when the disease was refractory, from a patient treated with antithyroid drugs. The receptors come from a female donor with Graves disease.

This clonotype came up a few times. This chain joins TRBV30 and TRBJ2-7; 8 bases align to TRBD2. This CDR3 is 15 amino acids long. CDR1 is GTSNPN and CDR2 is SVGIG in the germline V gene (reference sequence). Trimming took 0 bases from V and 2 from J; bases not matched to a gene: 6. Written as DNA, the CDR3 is TGTGCCTGGAGTGTAGATAGCGGGATTACCTACGAGCAGTACTTC. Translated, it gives CAWSVDSGITYEQYF.

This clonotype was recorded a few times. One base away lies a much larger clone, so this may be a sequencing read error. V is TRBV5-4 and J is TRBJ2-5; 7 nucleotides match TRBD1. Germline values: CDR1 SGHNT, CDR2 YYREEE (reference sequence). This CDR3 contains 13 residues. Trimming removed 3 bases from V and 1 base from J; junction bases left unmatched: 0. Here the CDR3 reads CASSWDSQETQYF. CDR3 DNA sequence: TGTGCCAGCAGCTGGGACAGCCAAGAGACCCAGTACTTC.

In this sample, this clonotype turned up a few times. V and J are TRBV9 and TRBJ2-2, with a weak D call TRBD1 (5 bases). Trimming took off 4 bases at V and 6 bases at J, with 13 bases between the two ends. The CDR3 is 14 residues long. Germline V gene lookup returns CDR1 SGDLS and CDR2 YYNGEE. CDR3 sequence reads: CASSPLRVPGELFF. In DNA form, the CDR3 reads TGTGCCAGCAGCCCCCTCAGGGTGCCCGGGGAGCTGTTTTTT.

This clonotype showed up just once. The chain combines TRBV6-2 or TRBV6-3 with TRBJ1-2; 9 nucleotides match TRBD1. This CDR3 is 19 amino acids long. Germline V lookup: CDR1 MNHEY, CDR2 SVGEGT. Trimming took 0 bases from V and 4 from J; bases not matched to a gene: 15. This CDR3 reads CASSYSALPGQGLSYGYTF. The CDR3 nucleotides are TGTGCCAGCAGTTACTCGGCCCTTCCGGGACAGGGTTTATCCTATGGCTACACCTTC.

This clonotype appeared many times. CDR3 sequence (DNA): TGTGCCAGCAGCACCTCGGGGGTGCAAGAGACCCAGTACTTC. Its translation: CASSTSGVQETQYF. This chain uses TRBV12-3 or TRBV12-4 with TRBJ2-5; D may be TRBD2 (6 bases). Trimming took 6 bases from V and 2 from J, leaving 13 bases between them. The CDR3 is 14 amino acids.

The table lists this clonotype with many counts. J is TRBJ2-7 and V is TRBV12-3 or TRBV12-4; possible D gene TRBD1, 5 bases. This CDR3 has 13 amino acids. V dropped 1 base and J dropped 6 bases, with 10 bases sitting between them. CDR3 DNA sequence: TGTGCCAGCAGTTTAGAGGACATCCGCGAGCAGTACTTC. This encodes CASSLEDIREQYF.

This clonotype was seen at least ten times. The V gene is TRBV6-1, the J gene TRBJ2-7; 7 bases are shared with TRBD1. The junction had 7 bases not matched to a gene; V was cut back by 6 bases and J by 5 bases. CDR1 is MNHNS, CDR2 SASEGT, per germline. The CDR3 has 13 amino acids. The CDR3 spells CASSTDRFHEQYF. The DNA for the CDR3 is TGTGCCAGCAGCACGGACAGGTTCCACGAGCAGTACTTC.

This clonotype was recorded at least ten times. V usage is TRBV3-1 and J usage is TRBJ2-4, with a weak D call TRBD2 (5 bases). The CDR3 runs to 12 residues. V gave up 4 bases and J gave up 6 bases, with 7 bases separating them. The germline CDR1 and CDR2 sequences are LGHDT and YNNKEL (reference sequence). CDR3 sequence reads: CASSPSGNIQYF. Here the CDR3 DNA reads TGTGCCAGCAGCCCCAGCGGAAACATTCAGTACTTC.

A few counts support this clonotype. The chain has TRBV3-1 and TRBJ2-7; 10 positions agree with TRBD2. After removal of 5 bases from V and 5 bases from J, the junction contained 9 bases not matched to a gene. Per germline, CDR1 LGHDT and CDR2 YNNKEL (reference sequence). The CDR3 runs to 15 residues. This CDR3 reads CASSFHPSGSDEQYF. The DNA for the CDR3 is TGTGCCAGCAGCTTTCACCCTAGCGGGAGCGACGAGCAGTACTTC.

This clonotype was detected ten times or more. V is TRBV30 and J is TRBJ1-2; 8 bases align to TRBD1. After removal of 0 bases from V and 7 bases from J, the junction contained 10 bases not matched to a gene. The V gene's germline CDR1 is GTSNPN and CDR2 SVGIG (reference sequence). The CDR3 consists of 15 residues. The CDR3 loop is CAWSVSRTGSGGYTF. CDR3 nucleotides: TGTGCCTGGAGTGTATCTAGGACAGGGTCTGGTGGCTACACCTTC.

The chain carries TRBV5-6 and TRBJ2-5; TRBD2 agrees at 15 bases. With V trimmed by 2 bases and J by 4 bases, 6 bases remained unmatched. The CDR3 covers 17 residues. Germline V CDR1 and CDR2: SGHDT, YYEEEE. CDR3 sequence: CASSFWSGLAGGETQYF. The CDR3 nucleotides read TGTGCCAGCAGCTTTTGGTCGGGACTAGCGGGAGGAGAGACCCAGTACTTC.

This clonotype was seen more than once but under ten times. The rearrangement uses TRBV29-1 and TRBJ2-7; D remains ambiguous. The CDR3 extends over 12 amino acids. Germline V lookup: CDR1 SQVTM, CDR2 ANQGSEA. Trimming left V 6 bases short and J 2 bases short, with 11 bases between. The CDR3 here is CSVPGRAYEQYF. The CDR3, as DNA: TGCAGCGTCCCTGGTCGGGCCTACGAGCAGTACTTC.

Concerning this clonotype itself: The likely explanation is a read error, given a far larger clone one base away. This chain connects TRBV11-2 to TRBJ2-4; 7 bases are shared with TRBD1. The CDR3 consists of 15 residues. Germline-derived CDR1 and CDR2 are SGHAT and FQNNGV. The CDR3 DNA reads TGTGCCAGCAGCTTAGGACAGGGCCTATACAATGAGCGGTTCTTC. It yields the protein CASSLGQGLYNERFF.

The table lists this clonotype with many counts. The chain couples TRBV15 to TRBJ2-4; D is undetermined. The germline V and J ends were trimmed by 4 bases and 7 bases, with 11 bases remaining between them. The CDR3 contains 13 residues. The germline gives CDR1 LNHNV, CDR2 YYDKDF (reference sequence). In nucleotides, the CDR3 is TGTGCCACCAGCACCGGGCCCGGGAACATTCAGTACTTC. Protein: CATSTGPGNIQYF.

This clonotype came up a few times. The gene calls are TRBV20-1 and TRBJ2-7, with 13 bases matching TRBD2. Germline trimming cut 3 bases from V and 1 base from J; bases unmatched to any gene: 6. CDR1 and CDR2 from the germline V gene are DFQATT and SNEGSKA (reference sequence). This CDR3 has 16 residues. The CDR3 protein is CSASLTSGRLSYEQYF. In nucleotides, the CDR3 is TGCAGTGCTAGCCTGACTAGCGGGAGGTTATCCTACGAGCAGTACTTC.

CDR3 protein: CASSLAGTGEAFF. Here the CDR3 DNA reads TGTGCCAGCAGCTTAGCTGGCACCGGAGAAGCTTTCTTT. The chain employs TRBV7-9 and TRBJ1-1; no definite D call. Per the germline V gene, CDR1 is SEHNR and CDR2 is FQNEAQ (reference sequence). V was trimmed by 0 bases and J by 8 bases, leaving 10 bases between them. CDR3 length: 13 amino acids.

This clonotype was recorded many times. CDR3 loop: CASSFSPGTGKETQYF. Here the CDR3 DNA reads TGTGCCAGCAGTTTTTCCCCCGGGACAGGGAAAGAGACCCAGTACTTC. The chain recombines TRBV6-9 with TRBJ2-5, with 9 positions matching TRBD1. The CDR3 has 16 residues. Germline V lookup: CDR1 MNHGY, CDR2 SVAAGI. Trimming took 4 bases from V and 3 from J; bases not matched to a gene: 9.

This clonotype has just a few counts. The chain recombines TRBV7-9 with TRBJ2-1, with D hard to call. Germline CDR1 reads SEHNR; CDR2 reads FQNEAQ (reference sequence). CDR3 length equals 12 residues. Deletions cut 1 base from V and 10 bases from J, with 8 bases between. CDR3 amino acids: CASSLDGAEQFF. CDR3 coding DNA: TGTGCCAGCAGCTTAGATGGAGCGGAGCAGTTCTTC.

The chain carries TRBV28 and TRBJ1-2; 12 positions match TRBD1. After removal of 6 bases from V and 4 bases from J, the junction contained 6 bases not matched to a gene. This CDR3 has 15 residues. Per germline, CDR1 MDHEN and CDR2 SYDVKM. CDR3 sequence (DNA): TGTGCCAGCAGACCCGGGACAGGGGGCGGCTATGGCTACACCTTC. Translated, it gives CASRPGTGGGYGYTF.

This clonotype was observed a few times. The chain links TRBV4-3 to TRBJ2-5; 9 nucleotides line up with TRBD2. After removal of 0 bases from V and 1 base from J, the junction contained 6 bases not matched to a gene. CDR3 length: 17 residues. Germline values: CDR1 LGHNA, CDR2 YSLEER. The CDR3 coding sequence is TGCGCCAGCAGCCAAGATGTTTCTAGCGGGGTCCAAGAGACCCAGTACTTC. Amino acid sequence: CASSQDVSSGVQETQYF.

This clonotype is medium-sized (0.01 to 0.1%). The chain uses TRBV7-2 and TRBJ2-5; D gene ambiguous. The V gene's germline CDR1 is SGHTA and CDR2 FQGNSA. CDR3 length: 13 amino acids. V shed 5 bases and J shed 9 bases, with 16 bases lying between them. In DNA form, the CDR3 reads TGTGCCAGCAGCCCCGGAACAGTAGGGTCCCAGTACTTC. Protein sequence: CASSPGTVGSQYF.

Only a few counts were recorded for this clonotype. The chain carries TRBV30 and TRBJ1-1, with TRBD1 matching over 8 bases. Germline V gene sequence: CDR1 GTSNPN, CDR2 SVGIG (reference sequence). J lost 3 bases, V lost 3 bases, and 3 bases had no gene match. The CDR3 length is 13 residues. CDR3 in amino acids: CAWRDRGDTEAFF. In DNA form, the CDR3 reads TGTGCCTGGAGAGACAGGGGCGACACTGAAGCTTTCTTT.

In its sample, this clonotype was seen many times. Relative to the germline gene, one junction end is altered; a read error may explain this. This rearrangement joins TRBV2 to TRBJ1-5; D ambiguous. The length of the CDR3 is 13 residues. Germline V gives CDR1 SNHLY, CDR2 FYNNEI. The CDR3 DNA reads TGTGCCAGCAGGACCACGGGCAATCAGCCCCAACATTTT. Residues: CASRTTGNQPQHF.